A single T cell receptor (beta chain) is shown here with its context. Its antigen is currently unknown. PCR was performed using 60 Vbeta and 13 Jbeta primers. Under the authors' procedure: There were around 78 million unique TCR beta chains by a later count, and some 12 million of them were shared. Generated by immunoSEQ multiplex PCR, the TCRdb table keeps only in-frame clones and is missing some. For V, J and clone size, that table is used; D and trimming come from the DNA. The data contain tens of thousands of clones, around 80% of them singletons. V lost 5 bases, J lost 0 bases, and 7 bases stayed unmatched. CDR1 is SGHTA, CDR2 FQGNSA, per germline. The CDR3 totals 16 residues. The sample is drawn from a study of cytomegalovirus exposure and HLA in healthy donors. The study's findings and limits: As was reported, the classifier diagnosed cytomegalovirus status with high specificity and sensitivity. The authors confirmed in vitro that a few CMV-associated chains were specific for CMV antigens. In a later analysis, donors in an Asian-associated ancestry cluster reportedly had fewer N-insertions in productive TCRs than the cohort mean.

The TCR originated in a man younger than 40 in good health and CMV-seronegative. The chain carries TRBV7-2 and TRBJ2-1; 7 bases are a match to TRBD1. The specimen sequenced was PBMCs. The CDR3 spells CASSKTGWSSYNEQFF. CDR3 sequence (DNA): TGTGCCAGCAGCAAGACAGGGTGGAGCTCCTACAATGAGCAGTTCTTC.